The rows below give T cell receptor beta chains drawn from one sample of a study of T cells in Graves' hyperthyroidism and ophthalmopathy. TCRdb itself ran the multiplex PCR reads through MiXCR, one entry per CDR3 protein. The table shows a few hundred thousand distinct CDR3 sequences, with around a quarter occurring only once. What was sequenced was blood. The receptors stem from a man aged 45-65 years with Graves' hyperthyroidism. The CDR3 runs from the conserved cysteine through the conserved F or W. The D gene is left open where the match is weak. Rows may omit the clone size; those that give it use once, few, many or a size class.

>TRBJ1-1|few|TRBV12-3/TRBV12-4|NA
CASSLLQDTEAFF
TGTGCCAGCTCCCTCCTACAGGACACTGAAGCTTTCTTT
>TRBJ2-7|few|TRBV4-1|TRBD2
CASSQDTGLAYEQYF
TGCGCCAGCAGCCAAGATACCGGACTAGCTTACGAGCAGTACTTC
>TRBJ2-3|NA|TRBV20-1|TRBD1
CSARERGTGVSDTQYF
TGCAGTGCTAGAGAGAGGGGGACAGGGGTCTCAGATACGCAGTATTTT
>TRBJ2-3|few|TRBV2|TRBD2
CASRLAGEVLDTQYF
TGTGCCAGCAGACTAGCGGGTGAAGTATTGGATACGCAGTATTTT
>TRBJ2-4|NA|TRBV5-8|NA
CASSLYSIENIQYF
TGTGCCAGCAGCTTGTATAGCATCGAAAACATTCAGTACTTC
>TRBJ2-3|NA|TRBV29-1|TRBD2
CSVLAGSTDTQYF
TGCAGCGTCCTAGCGGGGTCCACAGATACGCAGTATTTT
>TRBJ2-2|NA|TRBV27|TRBD1
CASRGTRQGKAGELFF
TGTGCCAGCAGGGGGACCCGACAGGGAAAGGCCGGGGAGCTGTTTTTT
>TRBJ1-2|few|TRBV7-9|NA
CASSLVGSNYGYTF
TGTGCCAGCAGCTTAGTAGGTTCCAACTATGGCTACACCTTC
>TRBJ2-2|few|TRBV6-1|NA
CASMGFTGELFF
TGTGCCAGCATGGGCTTCACCGGGGAGCTGTTTTTT
>TRBJ2-3|few|TRBV5-1|TRBD2
CASSKGLADITDTQYF
TGCGCCAGCAGCAAGGGACTAGCGGATATCACAGATACGCAGTATTTT
>TRBJ2-7|many|TRBV7-8|TRBD2
CASSFGGDYEQYF
TGTGCCAGCAGCTTCGGGGGGGACTACGAGCAGTACTTC
>TRBJ2-7|NA|TRBV10-1|NA
CASKAEAPTYEQYF
TGCGCCAGCAAAGCGGAAGCCCCCACCTACGAGCAGTACTTC
>TRBJ1-6|few|TRBV6-1|NA
CASRNEGTFNSPLHF
TGTGCCAGCAGAAATGAGGGGACATTCAATTCACCCCTCCACTTT
>TRBJ1-4|few|TRBV19|TRBD1
CASSGTRQGAREKLFF
TGTGCCAGTAGTGGTACTCGTCAGGGGGCAAGGGAAAAACTGTTTTTT
>TRBJ1-5|NA|TRBV24-1|NA
CATSGRENQPQHF
TGTGCCACCTCGGGACGGGAGAATCAGCCCCAGCATTTT
>TRBJ2-1|few|TRBV6-1|NA
CASRTLAPISYNEQFF
TGTGCCAGCAGAACGCTAGCACCGATTTCCTACAATGAGCAGTTCTTC
>TRBJ2-7|few|TRBV13|TRBD2
CASSVATGLGVYEQYF
TGTGCCAGCAGTGTAGCAACGGGACTAGGGGTCTACGAGCAGTACTTC
>TRBJ1-2|NA|TRBV29-1|NA
CSVDRGPYYGYTF
TGCAGCGTTGATCGGGGGCCCTACTATGGCTACACCTTC
>TRBJ1-2|NA|TRBV7-8|NA
CASSPGRTYGYTF
TGTGCCAGCAGCCCGGGCCGAACGTATGGCTACACCTTC
>TRBJ1-2|many|TRBV24-1|TRBD1
CATSGTGDRYGYTF
TGTGCCACCAGTGGGACAGGGGATCGCTATGGCTACACCTTC
>TRBJ2-2|few|TRBV6-5|NA
CASSYSGGEGDTGELFF
TGTGCCAGCAGTTACTCCGGCGGAGAAGGAGACACCGGGGAGCTGTTTTTT
>TRBJ2-2|many|TRBV20-1|NA
CSAPGPGLRTGELFF
TGCAGTGCACCGGGCCCGGGGCTGCGCACCGGGGAGCTGTTTTTT
>TRBJ2-1|many|TRBV27|NA
CASSDRYNEQFF
TGTGCCAGCAGTGATCGGTACAATGAGCAGTTCTTC
>TRBJ2-2|NA|TRBV13|NA
CASSKGRTGELFF
TGTGCCAGCAGCAAAGGGAGAACCGGGGAGCTGTTTTTT
>TRBJ2-1|many|TRBV12-3/TRBV12-4|TRBD2
CASSLTPSGKYNEQFF
TGTGCCAGCAGTTTAACCCCTAGCGGGAAATACAATGAGCAGTTCTTC
>TRBJ1-1|many|TRBV2|NA
CASSTGTGPSAFF
TGTGCCAGCAGTACCGGGACGGGCCCGTCGGCTTTCTTT